This T cell receptor (beta chain) appears in the sequencing data of a study of tissue T cells after allogeneic stem cell transplantation. Points from the study as a whole: Across patients, clones rarely overlapped, yet motif clusters were shared tissue-specifically.

This CDR3 spans 13 amino acids. CDR1 and CDR2 from the germline V gene are SGHND and FRSKSL. V lost 3 bases to trimming and J lost 4 bases, with 6 bases between them. Time point specified: mouse harvest day 14 after allogeneic transplant. Each mouse received 10^7 T-cell-depleted marrow cells plus 10^6 splenic CD5+ T cells by tail vein. The assay was immunoSEQ multiplex PCR, and TCRdb's table has in-frame clones only and misses some. The data hold 4,500 to 5,000 clones, with roughly 31% observed a single time. Details on this clone: Antigen: not known. Mouse names are used for the genes. The read is 1 residue too short to cover the CDR3 end, so that end is filled in from the germline J gene.

The chain has TRBV15 and TRBJ2-2; D may correspond to TRBD1 or TRBD2 (5 bases each). The sample comprised skin. The TCR sequence derives from a female BALB/c mouse given C57BL/6 T cells with graft-versus-host disease after an allogeneic hematopoietic cell transplant. CDR3 amino acids: CASSFGATGQLYF. The CDR3 DNA, read in part, is TGTGCCAGCAGTTTTGGGGCCACCGGGCAGCTCTAC.